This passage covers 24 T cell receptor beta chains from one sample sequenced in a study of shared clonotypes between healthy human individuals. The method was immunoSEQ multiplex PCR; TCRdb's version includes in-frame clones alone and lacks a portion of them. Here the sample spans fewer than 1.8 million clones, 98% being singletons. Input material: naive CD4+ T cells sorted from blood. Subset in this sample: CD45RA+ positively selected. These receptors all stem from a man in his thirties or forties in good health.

CDR3 in amino acids: CASSLVWRDLSSYNEQFF. The DNA for the CDR3 is TGTGCCAGCAGCTTAGTCTGGCGGGATCTAAGCTCCTACAATGAGCAGTTCTTC. This chain uses TRBV7-8 with TRBJ2-1, with D perhaps TRBD2 (6 bases). V lost 1 base, J lost 0 bases, and 16 bases lay in between. The CDR3 is 18 amino acids. Germline CDR1 reads SGHVS; CDR2 reads FQNEAQ.

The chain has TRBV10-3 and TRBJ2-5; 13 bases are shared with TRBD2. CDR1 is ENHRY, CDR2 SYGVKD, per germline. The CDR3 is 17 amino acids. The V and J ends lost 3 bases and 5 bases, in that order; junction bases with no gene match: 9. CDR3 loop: CAISDPRTSGSRETQYF. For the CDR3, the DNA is TGTGCCATCAGTGACCCCAGGACTAGCGGGAGTCGGGAGACCCAGTACTTC.

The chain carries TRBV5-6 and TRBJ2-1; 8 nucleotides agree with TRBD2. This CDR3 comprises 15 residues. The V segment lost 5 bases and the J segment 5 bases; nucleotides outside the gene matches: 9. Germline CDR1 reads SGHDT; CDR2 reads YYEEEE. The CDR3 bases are TGTGCCAGCAGGAAACCCGGGACTAGAAACAATGAGCAGTTCTTC. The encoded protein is CASRKPGTRNNEQFF.

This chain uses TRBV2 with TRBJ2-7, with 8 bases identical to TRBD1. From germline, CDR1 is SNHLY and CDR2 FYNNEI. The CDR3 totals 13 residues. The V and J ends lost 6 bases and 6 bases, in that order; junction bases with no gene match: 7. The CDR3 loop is CASRGQGTSEQYF. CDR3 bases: TGTGCCAGCAGAGGACAGGGTACGAGCGAGCAGTACTTC.

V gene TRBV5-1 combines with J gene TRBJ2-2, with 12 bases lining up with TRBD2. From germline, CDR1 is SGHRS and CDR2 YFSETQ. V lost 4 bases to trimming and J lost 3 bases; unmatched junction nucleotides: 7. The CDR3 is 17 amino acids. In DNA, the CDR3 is TGCGCCAGCAGCCGATCGACTAGCGGGAGATACACCGGGGAGCTGTTTTTT. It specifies CASSRSTSGRYTGELFF.

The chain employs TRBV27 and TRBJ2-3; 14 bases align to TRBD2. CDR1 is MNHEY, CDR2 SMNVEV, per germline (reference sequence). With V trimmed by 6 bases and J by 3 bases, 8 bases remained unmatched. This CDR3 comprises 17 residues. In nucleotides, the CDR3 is TGTGCCAGCAGCAATCCGACTAGCGGGAGGGAGACAGATACGCAGTATTTT. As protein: CASSNPTSGRETDTQYF.

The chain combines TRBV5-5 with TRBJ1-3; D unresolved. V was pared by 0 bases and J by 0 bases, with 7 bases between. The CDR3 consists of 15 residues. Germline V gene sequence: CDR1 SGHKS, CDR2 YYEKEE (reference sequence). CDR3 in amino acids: CASSLDISSGNTIYF. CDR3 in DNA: TGTGCCAGCAGCTTGGACATTAGCTCTGGAAACACCATATATTTT.

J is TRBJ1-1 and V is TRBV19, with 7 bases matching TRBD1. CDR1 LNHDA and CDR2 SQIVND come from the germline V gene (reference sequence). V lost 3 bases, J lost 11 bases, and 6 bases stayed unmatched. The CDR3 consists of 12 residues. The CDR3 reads CASSITGELAFF. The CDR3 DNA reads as TGTGCCAGTAGTATTACAGGGGAATTGGCTTTCTTT. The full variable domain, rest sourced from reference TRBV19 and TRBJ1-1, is DGGITQSPKYLFRKEGQNVTLSCEQNLNHDAMYWYRQDPGQGLRLIYYSQIVNDFQKGDIAEGYSVSREKKESFPLTVTSAQKNPTAFYLCASSITGELAFFGQGTRLTVV.

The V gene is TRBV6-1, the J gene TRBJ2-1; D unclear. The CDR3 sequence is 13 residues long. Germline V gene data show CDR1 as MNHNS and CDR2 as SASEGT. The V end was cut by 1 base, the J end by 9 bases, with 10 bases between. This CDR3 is CASSEVRRSEQFF. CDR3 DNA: TGTGCCAGCAGTGAAGTTCGAAGAAGTGAGCAGTTCTTC.

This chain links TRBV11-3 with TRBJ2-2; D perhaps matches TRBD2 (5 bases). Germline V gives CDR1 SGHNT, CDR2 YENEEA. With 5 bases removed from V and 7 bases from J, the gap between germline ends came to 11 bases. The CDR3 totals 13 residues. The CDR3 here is CASSKAVIGELFF. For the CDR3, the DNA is TGTGCCAGCAGCAAAGCGGTCATCGGGGAGCTGTTTTTT.

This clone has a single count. As DNA, the CDR3 is TGTGCCAGCAACCGAACGGGAGGGGCGAACACCGGGGAGCTGTTTTTT. This codes for CASNRTGGANTGELFF. The rearrangement joins TRBV2 to TRBJ2-2; 8 bases fit TRBD2. The CDR3 has 16 amino acids. J lost 0 bases, V lost 7 bases, and 7 bases had no gene match. Germline values: CDR1 SNHLY, CDR2 FYNNEI.

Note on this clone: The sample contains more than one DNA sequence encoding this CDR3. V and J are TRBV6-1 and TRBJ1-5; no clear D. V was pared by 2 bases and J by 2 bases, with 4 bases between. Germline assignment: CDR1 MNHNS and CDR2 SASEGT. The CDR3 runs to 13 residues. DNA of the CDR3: TGTGCCAGCAGTGAATCAGGCAATCAGCCCCAGCATTTT. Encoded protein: CASSESGNQPQHF.

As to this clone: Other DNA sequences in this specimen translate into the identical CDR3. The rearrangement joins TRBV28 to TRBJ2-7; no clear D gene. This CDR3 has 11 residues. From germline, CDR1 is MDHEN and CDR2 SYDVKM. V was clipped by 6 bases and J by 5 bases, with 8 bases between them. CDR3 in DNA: TGTGCCAGCAGCCTACGGAACGAGCAGTACTTC. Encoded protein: CASSLRNEQYF.

The CDR3 loop reads CASTDGLAGNNEQFF. CDR3 in DNA: TGTGCCAGCACCGACGGCCTAGCGGGAAACAATGAGCAGTTCTTC. The chain couples TRBV6-5 to TRBJ2-1; 9 bases map to TRBD2. The CDR3 totals 15 residues. The V gene end was trimmed by 7 bases and the J gene end by 5 bases; junction bases not matched to a gene: 9. The germline CDR1 and CDR2 sequences are MNHEY and SVGAGI.

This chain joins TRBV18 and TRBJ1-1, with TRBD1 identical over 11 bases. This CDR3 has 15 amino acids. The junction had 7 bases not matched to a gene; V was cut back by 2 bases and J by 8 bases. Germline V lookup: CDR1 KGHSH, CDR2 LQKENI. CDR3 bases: TGTGCCAGCTCACCAGGGACAGGGGGGGCTACAGAAGCTTTCTTT. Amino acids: CASSPGTGGATEAFF.

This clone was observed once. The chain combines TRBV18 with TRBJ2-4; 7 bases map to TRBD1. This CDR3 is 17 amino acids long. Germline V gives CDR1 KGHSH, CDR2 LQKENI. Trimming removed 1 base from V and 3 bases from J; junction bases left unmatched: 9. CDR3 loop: CASSPLQTGLDKNIQYF. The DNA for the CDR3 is TGTGCCAGCTCACCACTACAGACAGGGCTGGACAAAAACATTCAGTACTTC. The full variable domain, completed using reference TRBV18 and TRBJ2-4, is NAGVMQNPRHLVRRRGQEARLRCSPMKGHSHVYWYRQLPEEGLKFMVYLQKENIIDESGMPKERFSAEFPKEGPSILRIQQVVRGDSAAYFCASSPLQTGLDKNIQYFGAGTRLSVL.

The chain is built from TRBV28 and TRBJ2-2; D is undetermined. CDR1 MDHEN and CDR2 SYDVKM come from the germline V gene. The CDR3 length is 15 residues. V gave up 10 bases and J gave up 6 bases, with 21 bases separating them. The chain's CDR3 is CATKLTGRWAGELFF. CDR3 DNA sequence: TGTGCCACCAAACTAACCGGGCGTTGGGCCGGGGAGCTGTTTTTT.

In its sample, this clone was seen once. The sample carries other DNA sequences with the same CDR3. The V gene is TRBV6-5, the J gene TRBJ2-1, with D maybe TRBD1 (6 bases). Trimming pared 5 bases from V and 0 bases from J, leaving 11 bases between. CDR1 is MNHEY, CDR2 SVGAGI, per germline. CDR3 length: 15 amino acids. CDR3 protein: CASSLQGSSYNEQFF. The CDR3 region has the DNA TGTGCCAGCAGTCTACAGGGTAGCTCCTACAATGAGCAGTTCTTC.

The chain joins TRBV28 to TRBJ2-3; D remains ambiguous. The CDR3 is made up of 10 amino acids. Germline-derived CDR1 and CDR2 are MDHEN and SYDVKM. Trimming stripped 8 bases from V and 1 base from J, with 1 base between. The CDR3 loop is CASGTDTQYF. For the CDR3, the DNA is TGTGCCAGCGGCACAGATACGCAGTATTTT.

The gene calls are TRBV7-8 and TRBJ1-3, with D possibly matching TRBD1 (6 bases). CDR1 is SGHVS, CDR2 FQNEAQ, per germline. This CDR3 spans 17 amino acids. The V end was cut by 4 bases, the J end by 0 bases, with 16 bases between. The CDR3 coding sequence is TGTGCCAGCAGCTCCTTGGACAGTCATCGCTCTGGAAACACCATATATTTT. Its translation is CASSSLDSHRSGNTIYF.

The CDR3 protein is CATSRVLAPSSGNTIYF. The DNA for the CDR3 is TGTGCCACCAGCAGAGTCTTGGCCCCCTCCTCTGGAAACACCATATATTTT. The chain is built from TRBV15 and TRBJ1-3; D is undetermined. Trimming cost V 1 base and J 0 bases, with 13 bases left between them. CDR3 length equals 17 residues. Germline CDR1 reads LNHNV; CDR2 reads YYDKDF (reference sequence).

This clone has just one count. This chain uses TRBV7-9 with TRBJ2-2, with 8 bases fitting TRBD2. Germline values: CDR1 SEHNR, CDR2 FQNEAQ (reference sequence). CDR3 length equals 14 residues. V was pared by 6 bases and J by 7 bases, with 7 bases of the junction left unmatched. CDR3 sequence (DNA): TGTGCCAGCAGACTTAGCGGGATGGGCGGGGAGCTGTTTTTT. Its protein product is CASRLSGMGGELFF.

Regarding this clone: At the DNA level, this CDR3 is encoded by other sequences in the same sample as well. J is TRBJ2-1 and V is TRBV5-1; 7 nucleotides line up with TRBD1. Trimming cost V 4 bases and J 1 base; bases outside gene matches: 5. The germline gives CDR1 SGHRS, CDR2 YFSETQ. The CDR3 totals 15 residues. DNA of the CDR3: TGCGCCAGCAGCCCACGACAGGGATCCTACAATGAGCAGTTCTTC. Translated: CASSPRQGSYNEQFF.

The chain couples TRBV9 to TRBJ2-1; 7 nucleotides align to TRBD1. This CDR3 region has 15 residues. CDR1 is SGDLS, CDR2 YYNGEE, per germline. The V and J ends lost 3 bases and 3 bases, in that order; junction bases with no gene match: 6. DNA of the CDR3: TGTGCCAGCAGCGCCTCCGGGACAGTCTACAATGAGCAGTTCTTC. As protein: CASSASGTVYNEQFF.